These T cell receptor beta chains were read from a single sample in a study of circulating CD8 cells and anti-PD-1 response in melanoma. TCRdb re-called the reads through MiXCR, storing one row per CDR3 protein. The data hold over a thousand distinct CDR3 sequences, with 7.3% observed a single time. Here the sequenced sample was CD8+ T cells from PBMCs, taken at baseline or after one month of anti-PD-1 therapy (not recorded which). The receptor source for this set is a human donor with melanoma. Both conserved end residues are part of each CDR3. Each record gives: clone size, J gene, D gene, V gene, CDR3 protein, CDR3 DNA. The D gene is left open where the match is weak. Rows may omit the clone size; those that give it use once, few, many or a size class.

abundance: medium-sized; j_gene: TRBJ2-7; d_gene: NA; v_gene: TRBV6-5; CDR3aa: CASGPYYEQYF; CDR3nt: TGTGCCAGCGGACCCTACTACGAGCAGTACTTC
abundance: medium-sized; j_gene: TRBJ2-1; d_gene: NA; v_gene: TRBV7-3; CDR3aa: CASSPPKTEPGGDEQFF; CDR3nt: TGTGCCAGCAGCCCCCCCAAAACGGAGCCCGGGGGCGATGAGCAGTTCTTC
abundance: large; j_gene: TRBJ1-1; d_gene: NA; v_gene: TRBV4-1; CDR3aa: CASSQGTEAFF; CDR3nt: TGCGCCAGCAGCCAAGGGACTGAAGCTTTCTTT
abundance: large; j_gene: TRBJ1-5; d_gene: NA; v_gene: TRBV7-2; CDR3aa: CASSFVSVQPQHF; CDR3nt: TGTGCCAGCAGCTTCGTGAGCGTTCAGCCCCAGCATTTT
abundance: medium-sized; j_gene: TRBJ2-7; d_gene: NA; v_gene: TRBV14; CDR3aa: CASSLNWGRMGYEQYF; CDR3nt: TGTGCCAGCAGCCTCAACTGGGGGAGGATGGGCTACGAGCAGTACTTC
abundance: large; j_gene: TRBJ2-3; d_gene: TRBD2; v_gene: TRBV24-1; CDR3aa: CATSPLADTDTQYF; CDR3nt: TGTGCCACCAGTCCCCTAGCGGACACAGATACGCAGTATTTT
abundance: few; j_gene: TRBJ2-1; d_gene: NA; v_gene: TRBV19; CDR3aa: CTSSDGGDSRNEQFF; CDR3nt: TGTACCAGTAGTGATGGGGGAGATAGCCGGAATGAGCAGTTCTTC
abundance: large; j_gene: TRBJ2-5; d_gene: TRBD1; v_gene: TRBV15; CDR3aa: CATSTGQGEETQYF; CDR3nt: TGTGCCACCAGCACAGGACAGGGAGAAGAGACCCAGTACTTC
abundance: medium-sized; j_gene: TRBJ2-7; d_gene: NA; v_gene: TRBV28; CDR3aa: CASSPGSTYEQYF; CDR3nt: TGTGCCAGCAGCCCTGGCAGCACCTACGAGCAGTACTTC
abundance: medium-sized; j_gene: TRBJ2-1; d_gene: TRBD1; v_gene: TRBV4-1; CDR3aa: CASSPRTGPVDEQFF; CDR3nt: TGCGCCAGCAGCCCTAGGACAGGGCCGGTGGATGAGCAGTTCTTC
abundance: medium-sized; j_gene: TRBJ2-1; d_gene: NA; v_gene: TRBV28; CDR3aa: CASTEGTIYNEQFF; CDR3nt: TGTGCCAGCACCGAAGGGACAATCTACAATGAGCAGTTCTTC
abundance: NA; j_gene: TRBJ2-6; d_gene: TRBD1; v_gene: TRBV2; CDR3aa: CASSDWKGAHHSSGANVLTF; CDR3nt: TGTGCCAGCAGTGATTGGAAGGGGGCTCATCATTCCTCTGGGGCCAACGTCCTGACTTTC
abundance: large; j_gene: TRBJ2-5; d_gene: NA; v_gene: TRBV2; CDR3aa: CASSSRVPMETQYF; CDR3nt: TGTGCCAGCAGTTCCCGTGTGCCAATGGAGACCCAGTACTTC
abundance: medium-sized; j_gene: TRBJ2-2; d_gene: NA; v_gene: TRBV28; CDR3aa: CASRPLSGGSRTGELFF; CDR3nt: TGTGCCAGCAGACCTTTAAGTGGAGGATCCCGGACCGGGGAGCTGTTTTTT
abundance: medium-sized; j_gene: TRBJ2-1; d_gene: NA; v_gene: TRBV12-5; CDR3aa: CASGLSWEQFF; CDR3nt: TGTGCTAGTGGTCTCTCATGGGAGCAGTTCTTC
abundance: large; j_gene: TRBJ1-2; d_gene: TRBD1; v_gene: TRBV12-3/TRBV12-4; CDR3aa: CASSLGSPGGEYGYTF; CDR3nt: TGTGCCAGCAGTTTGGGATCTCCAGGGGGCGAGTATGGCTACACCTTC
abundance: medium-sized; j_gene: TRBJ1-1; d_gene: NA; v_gene: TRBV18; CDR3aa: CASSPGLNTEAFF; CDR3nt: TGTGCCAGCTCACCAGGGCTGAACACTGAAGCTTTCTTT
abundance: medium-sized; j_gene: TRBJ2-3; d_gene: TRBD1; v_gene: TRBV19; CDR3aa: CASDDRGRDTQYF; CDR3nt: TGTGCCAGTGACGACAGGGGAAGAGATACGCAGTATTTT
abundance: medium-sized; j_gene: TRBJ2-3; d_gene: TRBD2; v_gene: TRBV28; CDR3aa: CAAKGLAGGHTDTQYF; CDR3nt: TGTGCCGCAAAAGGACTAGCGGGAGGCCACACAGATACGCAGTATTTT
abundance: medium-sized; j_gene: TRBJ2-1; d_gene: TRBD2; v_gene: TRBV4-3; CDR3aa: CASSQEAGLAGANEQFF; CDR3nt: TGCGCCAGCAGCCAAGAAGCAGGTCTAGCGGGAGCGAATGAGCAGTTCTTC
abundance: large; j_gene: TRBJ2-7; d_gene: TRBD1; v_gene: TRBV24-1; CDR3aa: CATSDPGQGVNEQYF; CDR3nt: TGTGCCACCAGTGACCCCGGACAGGGTGTTAACGAGCAGTACTTC
abundance: medium-sized; j_gene: TRBJ1-5; d_gene: NA; v_gene: TRBV3-2; CDR3aa: CASSQDGNHRGYQPQHF; CDR3nt: TGTGCCAGCAGCCAAGATGGTAACCACCGGGGTTATCAGCCCCAGCATTTT
abundance: medium-sized; j_gene: TRBJ2-2; d_gene: TRBD1; v_gene: TRBV20-1; CDR3aa: CSALGQDNPGELFF; CDR3nt: TGCAGTGCTCTGGGACAGGATAACCCCGGGGAGCTGTTTTTT
abundance: large; j_gene: TRBJ2-1; d_gene: NA; v_gene: TRBV19; CDR3aa: CASSPRTGNLYNEQFF; CDR3nt: TGTGCCAGTAGTCCCCGGACGGGAAACCTTTACAATGAGCAGTTCTTC
abundance: medium-sized; j_gene: TRBJ2-1; d_gene: TRBD1; v_gene: TRBV19; CDR3aa: CASSIVPQGATYNEQFF; CDR3nt: TGTGCCAGTAGTATAGTACCCCAGGGGGCGACCTACAATGAGCAGTTCTTC
abundance: medium-sized; j_gene: TRBJ2-1; d_gene: NA; v_gene: TRBV27; CDR3aa: CASSLGGDNEQFF; CDR3nt: TGTGCCAGCAGTTTAGGAGGGGACAATGAGCAGTTCTTC
abundance: medium-sized; j_gene: TRBJ2-1; d_gene: NA; v_gene: TRBV4-1; CDR3aa: CASSLKDYNEQFF; CDR3nt: TGCGCCAGCAGCCTAAAAGACTACAATGAGCAGTTCTTC
abundance: medium-sized; j_gene: TRBJ2-3; d_gene: TRBD2; v_gene: TRBV28; CDR3aa: CASTKLSSGLADTQYF; CDR3nt: TGTGCCAGCACCAAACTATCTAGCGGGCTAGCGGATACGCAGTATTTT
abundance: medium-sized; j_gene: TRBJ1-2; d_gene: NA; v_gene: TRBV28; CDR3aa: CASSLLFRGYTF; CDR3nt: TGTGCCAGCAGTTTATTATTTCGTGGCTACACCTTC
abundance: large; j_gene: TRBJ2-6; d_gene: NA; v_gene: TRBV6-6; CDR3aa: CASSYFRISGANVLTF; CDR3nt: TGTGCCAGCAGTTACTTTAGGATTTCTGGGGCCAACGTCCTGACTTTC
abundance: hyperexpanded; j_gene: TRBJ2-4; d_gene: NA; v_gene: TRBV20-1; CDR3aa: CSAGGLAKNIQYF; CDR3nt: TGCAGTGCTGGGGGACTAGCCAAAAACATTCAGTACTTC
abundance: large; j_gene: TRBJ2-1; d_gene: NA; v_gene: TRBV27; CDR3aa: CASSSNLEPYNEQFF; CDR3nt: TGTGCCAGCAGTTCGAATCTAGAACCCTACAATGAGCAGTTCTTC
abundance: large; j_gene: TRBJ2-1; d_gene: TRBD2; v_gene: TRBV19; CDR3aa: CASSIVGTSGNEQFF; CDR3nt: TGTGCCAGTAGTATAGTGGGGACTAGCGGCAATGAGCAGTTCTTC
abundance: large; j_gene: TRBJ2-1; d_gene: NA; v_gene: TRBV19; CDR3aa: CASSIEHDSGDNEQFF; CDR3nt: TGTGCCAGTAGTATAGAACATGACAGTGGGGACAATGAGCAGTTCTTC
abundance: medium-sized; j_gene: TRBJ2-3; d_gene: NA; v_gene: TRBV27; CDR3aa: CASSWAGGTDTQYF; CDR3nt: TGTGCCAGCAGTTGGGCCGGGGGAACAGATACGCAGTATTTT
abundance: medium-sized; j_gene: TRBJ1-5; d_gene: NA; v_gene: TRBV28; CDR3aa: CASSRPGDNQPQHF; CDR3nt: TGTGCCAGCAGCCGGCCAGGGGACAATCAGCCCCAGCATTTT
abundance: medium-sized; j_gene: TRBJ2-6; d_gene: TRBD1; v_gene: TRBV11-2; CDR3aa: CASSGTARSGANVLTF; CDR3nt: TGTGCCAGCAGCGGGACAGCCCGCTCTGGGGCCAACGTCCTGACTTTC
abundance: large; j_gene: TRBJ2-7; d_gene: NA; v_gene: TRBV19; CDR3aa: CASSINDVTRVYEQYF; CDR3nt: TGTGCCAGTAGTATAAACGATGTGACTAGAGTCTACGAGCAGTACTTC
abundance: medium-sized; j_gene: TRBJ2-1; d_gene: NA; v_gene: TRBV28; CDR3aa: CASSLDYEQFF; CDR3nt: TGTGCCAGCAGTTTAGATTATGAGCAGTTCTTC
abundance: medium-sized; j_gene: TRBJ1-1; d_gene: NA; v_gene: TRBV19; CDR3aa: CASSMGLTEAFF; CDR3nt: TGTGCCAGTAGTATGGGATTGACTGAAGCTTTCTTT
abundance: medium-sized; j_gene: TRBJ2-7; d_gene: NA; v_gene: TRBV27; CDR3aa: CASSFLGDEQYF; CDR3nt: TGTGCCAGCAGTTTTTTGGGTGACGAGCAGTACTTC
abundance: medium-sized; j_gene: TRBJ2-1; d_gene: NA; v_gene: TRBV28; CDR3aa: CASSLGSSSYNEQFF; CDR3nt: TGTGCCAGCAGTTTAGGGTCGAGCTCCTACAATGAGCAGTTCTTC
abundance: NA; j_gene: TRBJ2-2; d_gene: NA; v_gene: TRBV19; CDR3aa: CASNAPTVTGELFF; CDR3nt: TGTGCCAGTAACGCCCCGACAGTAACCGGGGAGCTGTTTTTT
abundance: once; j_gene: TRBJ2-2; d_gene: NA; v_gene: TRBV19; CDR3aa: CASSIDGGNGKLFF; CDR3nt: TGTGCCAGTAGTATAGATGGGGGTAACGGGAAGCTGTTTTTT
abundance: medium-sized; j_gene: TRBJ2-3; d_gene: NA; v_gene: TRBV7-9; CDR3aa: CASSSQGATSTDTQYF; CDR3nt: TGTGCCAGCAGCTCACAAGGGGCTACTAGCACAGATACGCAGTATTTT
abundance: large; j_gene: TRBJ1-5; d_gene: NA; v_gene: TRBV28; CDR3aa: CASSLRAIYRLEPQHF; CDR3nt: TGTGCCAGCAGTTTAAGGGCCATCTACCGGCTCGAGCCCCAGCATTTT
abundance: large; j_gene: TRBJ2-2; d_gene: NA; v_gene: TRBV20-1; CDR3aa: CSASGRNTGELFF; CDR3nt: TGCAGTGCTAGCGGGAGGAACACCGGGGAGCTGTTTTTT
abundance: large; j_gene: TRBJ2-7; d_gene: NA; v_gene: TRBV28; CDR3aa: CASREQATYEQYF; CDR3nt: TGTGCCAGCAGGGAACAGGCTACCTACGAGCAGTACTTC
abundance: NA; j_gene: TRBJ2-1; d_gene: TRBD2; v_gene: TRBV5-8; CDR3aa: CASLETSGYSEQSF; CDR3nt: TGTGCCAGCTTGGAGACTAGCGGCTACAGTGAGCAGTCCTTC
abundance: medium-sized; j_gene: TRBJ2-1; d_gene: NA; v_gene: TRBV24-1; CDR3aa: CATSPTASFEQFF; CDR3nt: TGTGCCACCAGCCCGACAGCCAGCTTTGAGCAGTTCTTC
abundance: medium-sized; j_gene: TRBJ2-7; d_gene: TRBD2; v_gene: TRBV28; CDR3aa: CASTKPPGRGGPYEQYF; CDR3nt: TGTGCCAGCACGAAGCCCCCCGGGAGGGGCGGACCATACGAGCAGTACTTC
abundance: large; j_gene: TRBJ2-7; d_gene: NA; v_gene: TRBV13; CDR3aa: CASSLGSPNPYEQYF; CDR3nt: TGTGCCAGCAGCTTAGGTTCTCCGAATCCCTACGAGCAGTACTTC
abundance: medium-sized; j_gene: TRBJ1-6; d_gene: NA; v_gene: TRBV25-1; CDR3aa: CAMSGSSYNSPLHF; CDR3nt: TGTGCCATGTCTGGGAGCTCCTATAATTCACCCCTCCACTTT
abundance: medium-sized; j_gene: TRBJ2-2; d_gene: NA; v_gene: TRBV6-5; CDR3aa: CASSWGPEAGELFF; CDR3nt: TGTGCCAGCAGTTGGGGCCCTGAAGCCGGGGAGCTGTTTTTT